This TCR beta chain was found in a study of blood T cell repertoires in COVID-19. Study-wide context: Samples of COVID-19 (acute and convalescent) were obtained from the United States, Italy and Spain.

Clones were read by immunoSEQ multiplex PCR, and TCRdb kept only the in-frame ones, dropping some. The table lists roughly 100,000 clones, roughly 87% of them singletons, with approximately 17% in the top ten. The TCR originated in a woman at least 80 years old in a cohort sampled during active COVID-19. The specimen sequenced was peripheral blood.

CDR3 amino acids: CASSPLAPEGNEQFF. The CDR3 DNA follows: TGCGCCAGCAGCCCTTTGGCCCCGGAGGGCAATGAGCAGTTCTTC. V is TRBV5-1 and J is TRBJ2-1, with a weak D call TRBD2 (6 bases). Trimming removed 4 bases at V and 6 bases at J, with 17 bases between. The CDR3 consists of 15 residues. From germline, CDR1 is SGHRS and CDR2 YFSETQ.